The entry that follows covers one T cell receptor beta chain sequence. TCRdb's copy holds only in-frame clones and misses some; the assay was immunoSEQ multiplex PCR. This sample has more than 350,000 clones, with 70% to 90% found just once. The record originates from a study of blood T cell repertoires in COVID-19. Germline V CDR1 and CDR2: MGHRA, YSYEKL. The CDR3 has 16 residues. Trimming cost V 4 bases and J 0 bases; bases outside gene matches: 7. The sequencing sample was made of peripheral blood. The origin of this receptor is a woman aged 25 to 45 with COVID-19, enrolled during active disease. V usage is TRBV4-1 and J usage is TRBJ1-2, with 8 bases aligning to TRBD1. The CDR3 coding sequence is TGCGCCAGCAGCCGCGAAGGACAGGGCTCTAACTATGGCTACACCTTC. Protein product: CASSREGQGSNYGYTF.